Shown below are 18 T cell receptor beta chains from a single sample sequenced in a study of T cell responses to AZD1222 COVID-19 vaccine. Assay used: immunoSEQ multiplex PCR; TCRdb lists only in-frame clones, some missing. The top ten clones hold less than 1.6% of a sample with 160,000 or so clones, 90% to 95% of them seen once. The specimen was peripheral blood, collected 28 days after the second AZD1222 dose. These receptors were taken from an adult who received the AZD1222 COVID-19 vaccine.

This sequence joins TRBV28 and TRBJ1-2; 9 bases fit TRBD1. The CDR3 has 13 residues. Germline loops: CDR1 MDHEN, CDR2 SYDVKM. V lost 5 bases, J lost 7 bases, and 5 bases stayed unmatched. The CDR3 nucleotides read TGTGCCAGCAGTCTACAGGGGGCCTTTGGCTACACCTTC. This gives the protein CASSLQGAFGYTF.

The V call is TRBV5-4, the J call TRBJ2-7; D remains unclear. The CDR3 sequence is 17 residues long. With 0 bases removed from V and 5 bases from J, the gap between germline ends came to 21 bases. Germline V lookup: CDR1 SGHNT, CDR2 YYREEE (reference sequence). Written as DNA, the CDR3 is TGTGCCAGCAGCTTGGCCGCGTTGGACGGATCACCAGACGAGCAGTACTTC. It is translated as CASSLAALDGSPDEQYF.

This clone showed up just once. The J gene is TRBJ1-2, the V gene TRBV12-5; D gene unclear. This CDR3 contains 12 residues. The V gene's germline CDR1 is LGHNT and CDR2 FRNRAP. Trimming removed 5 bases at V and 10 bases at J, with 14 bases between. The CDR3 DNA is TGTGCTAGTGGTGTCCGCACGGCCGACTACACCTTC. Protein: CASGVRTADYTF.

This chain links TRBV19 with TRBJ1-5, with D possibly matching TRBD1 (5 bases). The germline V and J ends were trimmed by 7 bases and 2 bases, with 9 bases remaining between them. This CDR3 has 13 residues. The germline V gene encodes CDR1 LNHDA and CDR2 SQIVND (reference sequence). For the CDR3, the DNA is TGTGCCAGTACCGACAGAGGCAATCAGCCCCAGCATTTT. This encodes CASTDRGNQPQHF.

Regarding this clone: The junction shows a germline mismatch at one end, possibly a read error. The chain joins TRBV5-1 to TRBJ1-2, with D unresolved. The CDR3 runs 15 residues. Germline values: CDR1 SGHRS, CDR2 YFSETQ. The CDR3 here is CASRLDVSEPYGYTF. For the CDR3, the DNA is TGCGCCAGCCGCTTGGATGTTTCAGAACCTTATGGCTACACCTTC. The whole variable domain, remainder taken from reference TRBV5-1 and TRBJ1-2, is KAGVTQTPRYLIKTRGQQVTLSCSPISGHRSVSWYQQTPGQGLQFLFEYFSETQRNKGNFPGRFSGRQFSNSRSEMNVSTLELGDSALYLCASRLDVSEPYGYTFGSGTRLTVV.

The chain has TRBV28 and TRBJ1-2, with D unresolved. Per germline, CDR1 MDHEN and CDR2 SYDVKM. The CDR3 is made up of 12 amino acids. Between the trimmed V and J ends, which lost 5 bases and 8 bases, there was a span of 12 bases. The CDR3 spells CASSPPRWGYTF. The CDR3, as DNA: TGTGCCAGCAGTCCACCGAGGTGGGGCTACACCTTC.

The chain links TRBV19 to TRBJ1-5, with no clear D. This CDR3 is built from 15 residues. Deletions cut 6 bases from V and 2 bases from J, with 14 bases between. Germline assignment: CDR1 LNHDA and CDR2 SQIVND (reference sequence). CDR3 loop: CASRWGAERNQPQHF. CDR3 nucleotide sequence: TGTGCCAGTAGGTGGGGAGCGGAGCGCAATCAGCCCCAGCATTTT.

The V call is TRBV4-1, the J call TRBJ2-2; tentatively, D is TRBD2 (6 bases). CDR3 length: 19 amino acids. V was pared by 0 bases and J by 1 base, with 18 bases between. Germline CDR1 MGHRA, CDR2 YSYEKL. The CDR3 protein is CASSQEGRVLAVNTGELFF. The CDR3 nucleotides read TGCGCCAGCAGCCAAGAAGGGCGGGTTTTAGCGGTGAACACCGGGGAGCTGTTTTTT.

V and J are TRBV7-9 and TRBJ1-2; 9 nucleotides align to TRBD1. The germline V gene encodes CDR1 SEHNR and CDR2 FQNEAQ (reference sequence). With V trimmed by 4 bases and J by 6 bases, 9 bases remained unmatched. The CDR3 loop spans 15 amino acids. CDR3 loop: CASSYEGQGKDGYTF. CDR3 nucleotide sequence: TGTGCCAGCAGCTACGAAGGACAGGGGAAAGATGGCTACACCTTC.

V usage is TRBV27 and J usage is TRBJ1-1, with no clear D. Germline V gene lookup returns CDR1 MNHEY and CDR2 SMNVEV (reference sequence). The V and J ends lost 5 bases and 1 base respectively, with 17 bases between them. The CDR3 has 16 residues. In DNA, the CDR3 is TGTGCCAGCAGTCACCGGCCGGGGATGGAGAACACTGAAGCTTTCTTT. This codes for CASSHRPGMENTEAFF.

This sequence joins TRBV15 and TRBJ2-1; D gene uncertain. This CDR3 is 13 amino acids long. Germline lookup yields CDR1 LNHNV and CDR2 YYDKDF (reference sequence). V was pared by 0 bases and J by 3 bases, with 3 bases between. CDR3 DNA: TGTGCCACCAGCAGAGACGACTACAATGAGCAGTTCTTC. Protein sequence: CATSRDDYNEQFF.

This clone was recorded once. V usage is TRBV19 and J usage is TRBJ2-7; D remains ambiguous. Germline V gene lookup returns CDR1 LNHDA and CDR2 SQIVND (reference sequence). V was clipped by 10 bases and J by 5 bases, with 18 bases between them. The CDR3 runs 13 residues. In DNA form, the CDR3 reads TGTGCCACCTCCCGGAAGGGTGGCGACGAGCAGTACTTC. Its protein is CATSRKGGDEQYF.

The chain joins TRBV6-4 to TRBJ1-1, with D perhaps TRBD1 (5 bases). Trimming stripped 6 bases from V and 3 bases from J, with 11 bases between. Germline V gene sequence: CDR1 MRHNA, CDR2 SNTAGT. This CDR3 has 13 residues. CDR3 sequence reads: CASSGTSYTEAFF. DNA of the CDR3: TGTGCCAGCAGCGGGACCTCGTACACTGAAGCTTTCTTT.

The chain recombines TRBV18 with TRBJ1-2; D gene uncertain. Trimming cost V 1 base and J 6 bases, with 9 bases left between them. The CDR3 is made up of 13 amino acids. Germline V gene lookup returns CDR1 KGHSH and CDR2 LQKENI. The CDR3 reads CASSPREFDGYTF. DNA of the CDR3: TGTGCCAGCTCACCACGGGAGTTTGATGGCTACACCTTC.

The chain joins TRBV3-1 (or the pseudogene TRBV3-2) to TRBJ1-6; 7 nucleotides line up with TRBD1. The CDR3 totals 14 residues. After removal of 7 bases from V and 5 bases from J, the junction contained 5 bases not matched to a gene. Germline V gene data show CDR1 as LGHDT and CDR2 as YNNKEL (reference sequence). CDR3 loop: CASTPGQHNSPLHF. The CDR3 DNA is TGTGCCAGCACCCCGGGACAGCATAATTCACCCCTCCACTTT.

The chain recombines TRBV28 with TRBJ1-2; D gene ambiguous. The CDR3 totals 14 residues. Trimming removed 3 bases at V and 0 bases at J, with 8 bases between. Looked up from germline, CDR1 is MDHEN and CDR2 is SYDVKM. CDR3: CASSLVETNYGYTF. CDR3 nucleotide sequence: TGTGCCAGCAGTTTGGTCGAGACTAACTATGGCTACACCTTC.

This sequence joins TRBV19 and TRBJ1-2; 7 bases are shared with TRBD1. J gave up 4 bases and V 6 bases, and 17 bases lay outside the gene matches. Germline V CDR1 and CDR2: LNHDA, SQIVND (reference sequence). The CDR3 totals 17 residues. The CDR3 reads CASSPTGYKGAGYGYTF. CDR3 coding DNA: TGTGCCAGTAGCCCGACAGGGTATAAAGGAGCGGGCTATGGCTACACCTTC.

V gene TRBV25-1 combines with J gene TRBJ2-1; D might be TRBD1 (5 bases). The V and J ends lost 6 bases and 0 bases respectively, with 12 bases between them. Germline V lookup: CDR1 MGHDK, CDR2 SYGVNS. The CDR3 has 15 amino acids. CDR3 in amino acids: CASSLHRSSYNEQFF. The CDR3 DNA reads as TGTGCCAGCAGCCTCCACAGGAGCTCCTACAATGAGCAGTTCTTC. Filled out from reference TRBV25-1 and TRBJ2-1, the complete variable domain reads EADIYQTPRYLVIGTGKKITLECSQTMGHDKMYWYQQDPGMELHLIHYSYGVNSTEKGDLSSESTVSRIRTEHFPLTLESARPSHTSQYLCASSLHRSSYNEQFFGPGTRLTVL.